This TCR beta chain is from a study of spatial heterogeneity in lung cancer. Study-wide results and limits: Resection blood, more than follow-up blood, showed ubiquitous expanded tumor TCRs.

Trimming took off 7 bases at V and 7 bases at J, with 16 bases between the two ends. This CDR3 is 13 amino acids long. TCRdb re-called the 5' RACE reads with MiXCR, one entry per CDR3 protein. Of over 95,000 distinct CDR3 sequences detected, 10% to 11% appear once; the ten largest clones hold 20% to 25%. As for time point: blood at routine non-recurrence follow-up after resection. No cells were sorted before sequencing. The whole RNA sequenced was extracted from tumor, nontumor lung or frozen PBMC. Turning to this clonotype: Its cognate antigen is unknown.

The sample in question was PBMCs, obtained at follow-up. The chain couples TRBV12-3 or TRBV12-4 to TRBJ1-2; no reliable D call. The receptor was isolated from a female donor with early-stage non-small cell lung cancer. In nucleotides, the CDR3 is TGTGCCAGCACCCCCGGCGCCAGCGGTGGCTACACCTTC. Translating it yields CASTPGASGGYTF.